The 28 T cell receptor beta chains presented below share a single source sample, sequenced in a study of blood T cell repertoires in COVID-19. Clones were read by immunoSEQ multiplex PCR, and TCRdb kept only the in-frame ones, dropping some. The profile covers about 180,000 clones, with 75% to 90% appearing a single time and 6% to 6.5% taken by the ten largest. Sequenced sample: PBMCs or T cells enriched from blood (not recorded which). All receptors derive from a man in his forties or fifties who had recovered from COVID-19.

The chain couples TRBV6-5 to TRBJ1-2; D is possibly TRBD1 (5 bases). Germline-derived CDR1 and CDR2 are MNHEY and SVGAGI. The CDR3 is 15 amino acids. Trimming removed 4 bases from V and 7 bases from J, with 19 bases in between. CDR3 nucleotides: TGTGCCAGCAGTTTGGAGGGGTCAGTACAGTCTGGCTACACCTTC. This codes for CASSLEGSVQSGYTF.

The genes are TRBV19 and TRBJ2-3; TRBD2 matches at 8 bases. With V trimmed by 5 bases and J by 3 bases, 7 bases remained unmatched. CDR1 is LNHDA and CDR2 is SQIVND in the germline V gene (reference sequence). The CDR3 extends over 15 amino acids. DNA of the CDR3: TGTGCCAGTAGTCGCTCGGGACTAGGGACAGATACGCAGTATTTT. It encodes CASSRSGLGTDTQYF.

This clone has more than one count but fewer than ten. The chain recombines TRBV4-2 with TRBJ2-1; TRBD2 aligns across 8 bases. CDR3 size: 15 residues. Germline CDR1 is LGHNA and CDR2 is YNFKEQ. V trimming: 4 bases; J trimming: 5 bases; junction bases outside the gene matches: 7. DNA for the CDR3: TGTGCCAGCAGCCCAACGGGACTAGGTCACAATGAGCAGTTCTTC. Protein product: CASSPTGLGHNEQFF.

The V and J genes are TRBV7-9 and TRBJ2-7; a weak D match, TRBD2 (6 bases). CDR1 SEHNR and CDR2 FQNEAQ come from the germline V gene (reference sequence). The germline V and J ends were trimmed by 3 bases and 9 bases, with 15 bases remaining between them. The CDR3 contains 13 residues. As DNA, the CDR3 is TGTGCCAGCAGCTTGGAGGGGAGCCAGCCGCAGTACTTC. Translated, it gives CASSLEGSQPQYF.

The chain carries TRBV30 and TRBJ1-4; 8 bases are shared with TRBD1. Germline assignment: CDR1 GTSNPN and CDR2 SVGIG (reference sequence). This CDR3 has 15 residues. V lost 1 base, J lost 8 bases, and 9 bases stayed unmatched. CDR3 sequence reads: CAWSGRGRLGEKLFF. In nucleotides, the CDR3 is TGTGCCTGGAGTGGCAGGGGGCGACTTGGGGAAAAACTGTTTTTT.

This clone was found a few times. The chain employs TRBV6-5 and TRBJ2-6; D not resolved. V lost 1 base to trimming and J lost 0 bases, with 4 bases between them. Germline V gene sequence: CDR1 MNHEY, CDR2 SVGAGI. The CDR3 is 15 amino acids. The CDR3 loop reads CASSYLRSGANVLTF. The DNA for the CDR3 is TGTGCCAGCAGTTACTTGCGCTCTGGGGCCAACGTCCTGACTTTC.

About this clone itself: One end of the junction fails to match germline, which may point to a read error. J is TRBJ1-6 and V is TRBV4-1; 9 nucleotides agree with TRBD1. The germline V gene encodes CDR1 MGHRA and CDR2 YSYEKL. The CDR3 totals 15 residues. The DNA of the CDR3 is TGCGCCAGCAGCCAAGACGGAGCGGCGGGACAGGGTCCGATCTTT. This sequence encodes CASSQDGAAGQGPIF.

The chain combines TRBV2 with TRBJ2-2; perhaps TRBD2 as D (5 bases). Germline V gene data show CDR1 as SNHLY and CDR2 as FYNNEI. V was trimmed by 6 bases and J by 6 bases, leaving 8 bases between them. The CDR3 length is 12 residues. This CDR3 is CASRAEAGELFF. CDR3 nucleotide sequence: TGTGCCAGCAGAGCGGAGGCCGGGGAGCTGTTTTTT.

The J gene is TRBJ1-6, the V gene TRBV30; 9 bases map to TRBD1. The CDR3 runs to 14 residues. The V and J ends lost 3 bases and 6 bases, in that order; junction bases with no gene match: 3. Germline CDR1 is GTSNPN and CDR2 is SVGIG (reference sequence). The CDR3 protein is CAWRWDRVNSPLHF. In DNA form, the CDR3 reads TGTGCCTGGAGATGGGACAGGGTTAATTCACCCCTCCACTTT. Using reference TRBV30 and TRBJ1-6 for the parts outside the CDR3, the full variable domain is SQTIHQWPATLVQPVGSPLSLECTVEGTSNPNLYWYRQAAGRGLQLLFYSVGIGQISSEVPQNLSASRPQDRQFILSSKKLLLSDSGFYLCAWRWDRVNSPLHFGNGTRLTVT.

This clone is a singleton in its sample. The chain uses TRBV28 and TRBJ1-3; D possibly corresponds to TRBD1 (6 bases). The CDR3 runs to 16 residues. The germline CDR1 and CDR2 sequences are MDHEN and SYDVKM. Trimming cost V 2 bases and J 2 bases, with 13 bases left between them. CDR3 sequence reads: CASSLMGATAGNTIYF. The CDR3 region has the DNA TGTGCCAGCAGTTTAATGGGGGCAACAGCTGGAAACACCATATATTTT.

This chain joins TRBV5-1 and TRBJ2-2; 8 positions match TRBD1. The CDR3 loop spans 15 amino acids. V trimming: 4 bases; J trimming: 7 bases; junction bases outside the gene matches: 9. Germline V gene sequence: CDR1 SGHRS, CDR2 YFSETQ. DNA of the CDR3: TGCGCCAGCAGCGGGGACAGGCTGGGAGTCGGGGAGCTGTTTTTT. Its protein product is CASSGDRLGVGELFF.

The rearrangement links TRBV29-1 to TRBJ2-7; tentative D call: TRBD2 (5 bases). The CDR3 totals 15 residues. The V gene lost 4 bases and the J gene lost 4 bases, with 20 bases spanning the gap. CDR1 and CDR2 from the germline V gene are SQVTM and ANQGSEA. The CDR3 loop is CSVVGGGRRSYEQYF. CDR3 sequence (DNA): TGCAGCGTTGTTGGCGGAGGCCGGCGTTCGTACGAGCAGTACTTC.

The chain has TRBV28 and TRBJ1-4; 9 bases map to TRBD1. Germline-derived CDR1 and CDR2 are MDHEN and SYDVKM. The CDR3 runs to 16 residues. The trim removed 6 bases at V and 1 base at J, leaving 6 bases unmatched. CDR3 region: CASRLDRGLTNEKLFF. CDR3 nucleotides: TGTGCCAGCAGACTGGACAGGGGTTTAACTAATGAAAAACTGTTTTTT.

The rearrangement links TRBV28 to TRBJ2-5; D is ambiguous. The CDR3 has 15 residues. Per the germline V gene, CDR1 is MDHEN and CDR2 is SYDVKM. Trimming removed 6 bases at V and 5 bases at J, with 19 bases between. The CDR3 spells CASSHSGGHSETQYF. For the CDR3, the DNA is TGTGCCAGCAGCCACTCCGGTGGTCACTCGGAGACCCAGTACTTC. The full variable domain, with the rest looked up from reference TRBV28 and TRBJ2-5, is DVKVTQSSRYLVKRTGEKVFLECVQDMDHENMFWYRQDPGLGLRLIYFSYDVKMKEKGDIPEGYSVSREKKERFSLILESASTNQTSMYLCASSHSGGHSETQYFGPGTRLLVL.

This sequence joins TRBV28 and TRBJ1-6; D remains ambiguous. CDR3 size: 14 residues. V lost 2 bases, J lost 6 bases, and 8 bases lay in between. Per germline, CDR1 MDHEN and CDR2 SYDVKM. CDR3 loop: CASSLVNSNSPLHF. As DNA, the CDR3 is TGTGCCAGCAGTTTAGTCAATTCTAATTCACCCCTCCACTTT. The entire variable domain, with the rest obtained from reference TRBV28 and TRBJ1-6, is as follows: DVKVTQSSRYLVKRTGEKVFLECVQDMDHENMFWYRQDPGLGLRLIYFSYDVKMKEKGDIPEGYSVSREKKERFSLILESASTNQTSMYLCASSLVNSNSPLHFGNGTRLTVT.

This chain joins TRBV6-5 and TRBJ1-1, with a tentative D call TRBD1 (5 bases). The CDR3 has 11 residues. The V gene's germline CDR1 is MNHEY and CDR2 SVGAGI. Deletions cut 2 bases from V and 7 bases from J, with 5 bases between. The CDR3 is CASSYRGEAFF. CDR3 bases: TGTGCCAGCAGTTACAGGGGTGAAGCTTTCTTT.

The rearrangement joins TRBV10-3 to TRBJ1-4; a weak D match, TRBD1 (6 bases). Trimming left V 0 bases short and J 5 bases short, with 7 bases between. Germline values: CDR1 ENHRY, CDR2 SYGVKD. This CDR3 is built from 14 residues. The CDR3 reads CAISESTGNEKLFF. For the CDR3, the DNA is TGTGCCATCAGTGAGTCGACAGGAAATGAAAAACTGTTTTTT.

The V gene is TRBV10-2, the J gene TRBJ2-3; TRBD1 is a possible D gene (6 bases). The germline V gene encodes CDR1 WSHSY and CDR2 SAAADI. V dropped 0 bases and J dropped 2 bases, with 9 bases sitting between them. CDR3 length: 15 residues. Here the CDR3 DNA reads TGCGCCAGCAGTGAGTCAAGGGGACACACAGATACGCAGTATTTT. It specifies CASSESRGHTDTQYF.

This chain joins TRBV5-1 and TRBJ2-1, with TRBD1 as a possible D gene (6 bases). The CDR3 runs 17 residues. The V and J ends lost 4 bases and 6 bases respectively, with 23 bases between them. Per germline, CDR1 SGHRS and CDR2 YFSETQ. The CDR3 bases are TGCGCCAGCAGCCCCGGGTTTATGGGGACAACTCCCAATGAGCAGTTCTTC. It codes for CASSPGFMGTTPNEQFF.

The V and J genes are TRBV3-1 (or the pseudogene TRBV3-2) and TRBJ1-6, with 10 bases fitting TRBD1. The CDR3 is 16 amino acids. V dropped 4 bases and J dropped 8; count of bases not matched to a gene: 8. Germline V gene sequence: CDR1 LGHDT, CDR2 YNNKEL (reference sequence). The CDR3 region is CASSPTGGVLDSPLHF. CDR3 DNA sequence: TGTGCCAGCAGCCCGACAGGGGGCGTATTAGATTCACCCCTCCACTTT.

The V call is TRBV29-1, the J call TRBJ2-1, with 7 bases identical to TRBD2. After removal of 7 bases from V and 3 bases from J, the junction contained 6 bases not matched to a gene. CDR3 length: 13 amino acids. CDR1 SQVTM and CDR2 ANQGSEA come from the germline V gene. The CDR3, as DNA: TGCAGCGCCCCTGGGGGGGGCTACAATGAGCAGTTCTTC. Translating gives CSAPGGGYNEQFF.

The rearrangement joins TRBV7-6 to TRBJ2-2; D not resolved. V gave up 1 base and J gave up 5 bases, with 11 bases separating them. The CDR3 runs to 15 residues. In germline, CDR1 is SGHVS, CDR2 FNYEAQ. DNA of the CDR3: TGTGCCAGCAGCTTAGACGTACTGCTGACCGGGGAGCTGTTTTTT. Translating it yields CASSLDVLLTGELFF.

The rearrangement uses TRBV14 and TRBJ1-6; D gene uncertain. The ends were cut back, 1 base at V and 3 bases at J, with 7 bases in the middle. The germline V gene has CDR1 SGHDN and CDR2 FVKESK. This CDR3 spans 15 amino acids. The CDR3 region has the DNA TGTGCCAGCAGCCAAGGGCAGGTCTATAATTCACCCCTCCACTTT. Amino acids: CASSQGQVYNSPLHF.

The chain links TRBV7-9 to TRBJ1-2; no firm D call. CDR1 and CDR2 from the germline V gene are SEHNR and FQNEAQ (reference sequence). V was clipped by 1 base and J by 8 bases, with 8 bases between them. The CDR3 totals 12 residues. CDR3 DNA sequence: TGTGCCAGCAGCTTAGATAGTCGGGGCTACACCTTC. Its protein product is CASSLDSRGYTF.

This chain uses TRBV28 with TRBJ1-1; possible D gene TRBD1, 5 bases. The CDR3 extends over 15 amino acids. Germline-derived CDR1 and CDR2 are MDHEN and SYDVKM. The V end was cut by 3 bases, the J end by 9 bases, with 20 bases between. The CDR3 spells CASSLDPDKLPKAFF. DNA for the CDR3: TGTGCCAGCAGTTTGGACCCGGACAAACTCCCCAAAGCTTTCTTT. Combining the CDR3 with reference TRBV28 and TRBJ1-1 gives the whole variable domain DVKVTQSSRYLVKRTGEKVFLECVQDMDHENMFWYRQDPGLGLRLIYFSYDVKMKEKGDIPEGYSVSREKKERFSLILESASTNQTSMYLCASSLDPDKLPKAFFGQGTRLTVV.

The chain employs TRBV10-2 and TRBJ1-1; 7 positions agree with TRBD1. The CDR3 consists of 13 residues. CDR1 WSHSY and CDR2 SAAADI come from the germline V gene. V lost 2 bases to trimming and J lost 3 bases; unmatched junction nucleotides: 0. The CDR3 protein is CASSETGDTEAFF. The CDR3 DNA reads TGCGCCAGCAGTGAGACAGGGGACACTGAAGCTTTCTTT.

This clone occurred a few times. This chain uses TRBV18 with TRBJ2-7; the match to TRBD1 covers 7 bases. CDR1 and CDR2 from the germline V gene are KGHSH and LQKENI. The CDR3 runs to 15 residues. With 6 bases clipped from V and 0 bases from J, the junction kept 8 bases outside the gene matches. CDR3 protein: CASSFQGDSSYEQYF. Written as DNA, the CDR3 is TGTGCCAGCTCCTTCCAGGGGGATAGCTCCTACGAGCAGTACTTC.

The V gene is TRBV7-3, the J gene TRBJ2-3; 13 nucleotides agree with TRBD2. Germline trimming cut 4 bases from V and 3 bases from J; bases unmatched to any gene: 4. The V gene's germline CDR1 is SGHTA and CDR2 FQGTGA. The CDR3 extends over 16 amino acids. CDR3 coding DNA: TGTGCCAGCAGCTGGGGGACTAGCGGGGTTACAGATACGCAGTATTTT. It yields the protein CASSWGTSGVTDTQYF.